Each of the 15 T cell receptor beta chains below was sequenced from the same sample in a study of a mutant IDH1 vaccine in newly diagnosed glioma. The time point denotes: baseline, week 1 (first vaccination visit). Treatment indicated: pre-vaccination baseline after standard-of-care therapy. Here immunoSEQ multiplex PCR was the method, and the copy in TCRdb shows in-frame clones only, minus some. The repertoire has about 88,000 clones, about 80% of them found once; the top ten carry less than 5.5%. The sample here was PBMCs, taken from a glioma patient treated with radiotherapy, temozolomide or both. Receptor source: a middle-aged man with glioma. Some clones in this sample may be carry-over from other donors' samples.

This chain links TRBV10-3 with TRBJ1-6; D remains unclear. Looked up from germline, CDR1 is ENHRY and CDR2 is SYGVKD. This CDR3 contains 14 residues. The V and J ends lost 4 bases and 5 bases respectively, with 9 bases between them. CDR3 protein: CAISAQWDNSPLHF. In DNA form, the CDR3 reads TGTGCCATCAGTGCTCAGTGGGATAATTCACCCCTCCACTTT.

The chain combines TRBV19 with TRBJ2-3; TRBD1 agrees at 9 bases. CDR1 and CDR2 (germline): LNHDA, SQIVND (reference sequence). V shed 5 bases, J shed 7 bases, and the junction held 4 bases outside the gene matches. The CDR3 extends over 13 amino acids. CDR3 sequence (DNA): TGTGCCAGTAGTCGACAGGGGGGGAATACGCAGTATTTT. It specifies CASSRQGGNTQYF. Using reference TRBV19 and TRBJ2-3 for the parts outside the CDR3, the full variable domain is DGGITQSPKYLFRKEGQNVTLSCEQNLNHDAMYWYRQDPGQGLRLIYYSQIVNDFQKGDIAEGYSVSREKKESFPLTVTSAQKNPTAFYLCASSRQGGNTQYFGPGTRLTVL.

This chain connects TRBV19 to TRBJ1-1, with 8 bases lining up with TRBD1. With V trimmed by 3 bases and J by 3 bases, 9 bases remained unmatched. Looked up from germline, CDR1 is LNHDA and CDR2 is SQIVND (reference sequence). CDR3 size: 16 residues. The CDR3 loop reads CASSMRTGLIDTEAFF. In DNA form, the CDR3 reads TGTGCCAGTAGTATGAGGACAGGGCTGATCGACACTGAAGCTTTCTTT.

As regards this clone: Other DNA sequences in this specimen translate into the identical CDR3. The chain has TRBV6-5 and TRBJ2-1, with 8 bases identical to TRBD1. V dropped 5 bases and J dropped 4; count of bases not matched to a gene: 7. The CDR3 is 15 residues long. In germline, CDR1 is MNHEY, CDR2 SVGAGI. The CDR3 region is CASSRGQGNYNEQFF. For the CDR3, the DNA is TGTGCCAGCAGTAGAGGACAGGGAAATTACAATGAGCAGTTCTTC.

This clone was seen a single time. The chain joins TRBV7-9 to TRBJ2-3; 10 positions match TRBD2. V trimming: 5 bases; J trimming: 6 bases; junction bases outside the gene matches: 5. This CDR3 has 14 residues. Germline CDR1 is SEHNR and CDR2 is FQNEAQ (reference sequence). CDR3 sequence: CASSPSGGADTQYF. The CDR3 DNA reads TGTGCCAGCAGCCCAAGCGGGGGGGCCGATACGCAGTATTTT. Using reference TRBV7-9 and TRBJ2-3 for the parts outside the CDR3, the full variable domain is DTGVSQNPRHKITKRGQNVTFRCDPISEHNRLYWYRQTLGQGPEFLTYFQNEAQLEKSRLLSDRFSAERPKGSFSTLEIQRTEQGDSAMYLCASSPSGGADTQYFGPGTRLTVL.

The chain is built from TRBV15 and TRBJ1-1, with TRBD1 as a possible D gene (5 bases). Trimming stripped 0 bases from V and 8 bases from J, with 10 bases between. The CDR3 has 13 amino acids. The germline V gene encodes CDR1 LNHNV and CDR2 YYDKDF (reference sequence). For the CDR3, the DNA is TGTGCCACCAGCAGAGAAAAAGGGGCCGAAGCTTTCTTT. Protein sequence: CATSREKGAEAFF.

About this clone: The DNA is left out, because the CDR3 cannot be placed on it with certainty; the CDR3 is given as TCRdb lists it. The chain uses TRBV6-5 and TRBJ2-7; TRBD2 is taken as the D call from the table, unchecked against the DNA. Germline loops: CDR1 MNHEY, CDR2 SVGAGI. A total of 13 residues make up the CDR3, ends included. The CDR3 spells CASSTSYGYEQYF.

The sample holds one count of this clone. This chain's CDR3 is CASSGVTGPYEQYF. The CDR3, as DNA: TGCGCCAGCAGCGGGGTAACAGGGCCCTACGAGCAGTACTTC. This chain connects TRBV5-1 to TRBJ2-7; D perhaps matches TRBD1 (6 bases). V shed 4 bases and J shed 2 bases, with 13 bases lying between them. CDR1 is SGHRS, CDR2 YFSETQ, per germline. The length of the CDR3 is 14 residues.

The chain couples TRBV29-1 to TRBJ2-1; D may be TRBD2 (6 bases). V lost 6 bases to trimming and J lost 6 bases, with 12 bases between them. This CDR3 contains 12 residues. From germline, CDR1 is SQVTM and CDR2 ANQGSEA. The CDR3, as DNA: TGCAGCGTCATCGGGACTCGCAATGAGCAGTTCTTC. Amino acid sequence: CSVIGTRNEQFF.

The chain recombines TRBV29-1 with TRBJ1-3; D is unresolved. The CDR3 runs 16 residues. V was cut by 1 base and J by 4 bases, with 17 bases left in between. Per germline, CDR1 SQVTM and CDR2 ANQGSEA. The CDR3 DNA reads TGCAGCGTTGAAGCTAGAGCAGGTGGGGTGGGAAACACCATATATTTT. It specifies CSVEARAGGVGNTIYF.

The V gene is TRBV19, the J gene TRBJ2-5; D is perhaps TRBD2 (7 bases). This CDR3 comprises 12 residues. With 10 bases removed from V and 7 bases from J, the gap between germline ends came to 16 bases. Germline V lookup: CDR1 LNHDA, CDR2 SQIVND (reference sequence). Here the CDR3 reads CATRGAGGTQYF. CDR3 nucleotide sequence: TGTGCCACCCGGGGGGCCGGGGGGACCCAGTACTTC.

The V and J genes are TRBV25-1 and TRBJ1-3; unclear D gene. V lost 8 bases to trimming and J lost 0 bases, with 17 bases between them. CDR1 and CDR2 (germline): MGHDK, SYGVNS. The CDR3 length is 16 residues. In DNA form, the CDR3 reads TGTGCCAGCTTCCCACGGATTACCTACTCTGGAAACACCATATATTTT. As protein: CASFPRITYSGNTIYF.

This chain uses TRBV10-2 with TRBJ2-7; TRBD2 agrees at 8 bases. CDR1 is WSHSY, CDR2 SAAADI, per germline. Losses at the gene ends were 6 bases for V and 0 bases for J; bases not matched to a gene: 7. The CDR3 has 15 residues. CDR3 sequence: CASRTGLAGSYEQYF. CDR3 nucleotide sequence: TGCGCCAGCAGGACCGGACTAGCAGGCTCCTACGAGCAGTACTTC.

This sequence joins TRBV30 and TRBJ1-2; TRBD1 might be the D (6 bases). CDR1 and CDR2 (germline): GTSNPN, SVGIG (reference sequence). CDR3 length: 12 amino acids. The germline V and J ends were trimmed by 4 bases and 6 bases, with 12 bases remaining between them. The chain's CDR3 is CAWKTGTHGYTF. The CDR3 region has the DNA TGTGCCTGGAAAACAGGGACTCATGGCTACACCTTC.

The chain joins TRBV4-1 to TRBJ2-3; 9 bases match TRBD1. The germline V gene has CDR1 MGHRA and CDR2 YSYEKL. The CDR3 covers 16 residues. V was pared by 4 bases and J by 2 bases, with 7 bases of the junction left unmatched. Here the CDR3 DNA reads TGCGCCAGCAGCCGAGGGAGGACAGGGGACACAGATACGCAGTATTTT. Translation gives CASSRGRTGDTDTQYF.